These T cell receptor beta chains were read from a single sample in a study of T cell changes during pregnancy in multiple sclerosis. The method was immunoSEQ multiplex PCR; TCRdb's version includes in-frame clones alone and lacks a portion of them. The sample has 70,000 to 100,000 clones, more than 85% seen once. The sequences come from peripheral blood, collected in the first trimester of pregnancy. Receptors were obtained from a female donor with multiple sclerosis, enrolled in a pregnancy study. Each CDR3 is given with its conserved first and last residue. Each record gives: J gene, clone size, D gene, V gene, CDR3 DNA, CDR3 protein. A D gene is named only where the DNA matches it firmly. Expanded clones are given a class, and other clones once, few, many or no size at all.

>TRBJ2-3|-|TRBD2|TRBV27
TGTGCCAGCAGTTTCGGACTAGCGGGAGGCACCACAGATACGCAGTATTTT
CASSFGLAGGTTDTQYF
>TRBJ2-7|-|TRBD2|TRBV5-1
TGCGCCAGCAGCGCCTCGGGGGGGCCGACCTACGAGCAGTACTTC
CASSASGGPTYEQYF
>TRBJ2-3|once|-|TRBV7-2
TGTGCCAGCAGCTTATCCCCCCGAGATACGCAGTATTTT
CASSLSPRDTQYF
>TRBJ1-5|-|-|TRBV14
TGTGCCAGCAGCCGCGGGAGCAATCAGCCCCAGCATTTT
CASSRGSNQPQHF
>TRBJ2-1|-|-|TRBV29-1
TGCAGCGCTGACAGCTACAATGAGCAGTTCTTC
CSADSYNEQFF
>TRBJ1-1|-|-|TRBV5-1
TGCGCCAGCAGCTCGACAGGATCAGGAACTGAAGCTTTCTTT
CASSSTGSGTEAFF
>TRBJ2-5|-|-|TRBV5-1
TGCGCCAGCAGCGGGGGGACTGCGCAAGAGACCCAGTACTTC
CASSGGTAQETQYF
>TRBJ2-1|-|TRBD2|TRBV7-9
TGTGCCAGCAGTCCTAGCGGGACCTCCTACAATGAGCAGTTCTTC
CASSPSGTSYNEQFF
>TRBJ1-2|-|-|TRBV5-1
TGCGCCAGCAGCTCAGAAGGCAGGCCGAGCTGGGTTGGAGGCTACACCTTC
CASSSEGRPSWVGGYTF
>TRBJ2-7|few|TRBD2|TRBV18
TGTGCCAGCTCACCCACTCCCGGGGGGATTGGGTCTACGGAGCAGTACTTC
CASSPTPGGIGSTEQYF
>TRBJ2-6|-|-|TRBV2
TGTGCCAGCAGTAACTACAGGGCTGGGGCCAACGTCCTGACTTTC
CASSNYRAGANVLTF
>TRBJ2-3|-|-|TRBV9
TGTGCCAGCAGCCGAACAGGGACCACAGATACGCAGTATTTT
CASSRTGTTDTQYF
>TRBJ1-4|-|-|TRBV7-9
TGTGCCAGCAGCTCACCTTCGGGGAATGAAAAACTGTTTTTT
CASSSPSGNEKLFF
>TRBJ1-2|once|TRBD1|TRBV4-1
TGCGCCAGCAGCCAAGAAGCCTCCGGTACAGGGGGCGGTGTCTATGGCTACACCTTC
CASSQEASGTGGGVYGYTF
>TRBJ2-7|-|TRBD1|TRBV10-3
TGTGCCATCAGTGAGGGGACAGGGCTCGAGCAGTACTTC
CAISEGTGLEQYF
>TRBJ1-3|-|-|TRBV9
TGTGCCAGCAGCGTGACAGACCAGTTCTCTGGAAACACCATATATTTT
CASSVTDQFSGNTIYF
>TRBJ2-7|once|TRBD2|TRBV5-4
TGTGCCAGCAGCTTGGAGGGAGGGGAGCAGTACTTC
CASSLEGGEQYF
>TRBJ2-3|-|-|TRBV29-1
TGCAGCGTTAGTGGCGGGGCGCCAGATACGCAGTATTTT
CSVSGGAPDTQYF
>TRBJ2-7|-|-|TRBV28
TGTGCCAGCAGCACGAGGTCCCCTTACTCCTACGAGCAGTACTTC
CASSTRSPYSYEQYF
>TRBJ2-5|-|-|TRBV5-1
TGCGCCAGCACCTTCCCCACCGGTCACAGACAAGAGACCCAGTACTTC
CASTFPTGHRQETQYF